These 8 T cell receptor beta chains originate from one sample sequenced in a study of blood T cell repertoires in COVID-19 (dated by TCRdb to the early 2020s). Library prep was done by the immunoSEQ multiplex PCR assay. Drawn from immuneACCESS, this table holds only the in-frame rearrangements with V and J called that TCRdb kept. Clones are partly lost; checked studies trace under half to an unresolved V gene and leave the rest unexplained. The sample table holds 200,000 to 250,000 clones, of which 80% to 85% were seen once. The ten largest clones add up to about 11% of the sample. Sequenced sample: peripheral blood. The receptors stem from a woman of 80 years or more with COVID-19, enrolled during active disease.

Only one count was recorded for this clone. The gene calls are TRBV5-4 and TRBJ1-1, with TRBD1 identical over 11 bases. V shed 4 bases and J 0 bases; nucleotides not matched to a gene: 5. The CDR3 consists of 16 residues. CDR1 and CDR2 (germline): SGHNT, YYREEE (reference sequence). The CDR3 region is CASSLGQGVMNTEAFF. The CDR3 DNA reads TGTGCCAGCAGCCTGGGACAGGGGGTCATGAACACTGAAGCTTTCTTT.

The chain recombines TRBV5-1 with TRBJ2-3, with TRBD2 identical over 14 bases. The length of the CDR3 is 15 residues. Germline V gene data show CDR1 as SGHRS and CDR2 as YFSETQ. Trimming removed 4 bases from V and 5 bases from J; junction bases left unmatched: 3. CDR3 sequence reads: CASSGTSGGRDTQYF. CDR3 in DNA: TGCGCCAGCAGCGGGACTAGCGGGGGTCGAGATACGCAGTATTTT.

The chain couples TRBV5-1 to TRBJ2-2, with D uncertain. The ends were cut back, 0 bases at V and 2 bases at J, with 11 bases in the middle. The germline gives CDR1 SGHRS, CDR2 YFSETQ. This CDR3 spans 16 amino acids. CDR3 sequence: CASSLAGQANTGELFF. The DNA of the CDR3 is TGCGCCAGCAGCTTGGCCGGTCAGGCAAACACCGGGGAGCTGTTTTTT. The variable domain in full, with the rest retrieved from reference TRBV5-1 and TRBJ2-2, is KAGVTQTPRYLIKTRGQQVTLSCSPISGHRSVSWYQQTPGQGLQFLFEYFSETQRNKGNFPGRFSGRQFSNSRSEMNVSTLELGDSALYLCASSLAGQANTGELFFGEGSRLTVL.

The chain employs TRBV9 and TRBJ1-5; unclear D gene. The CDR3 contains 12 residues. V lost 4 bases and J lost 8, with 10 bases in between. From germline, CDR1 is SGDLS and CDR2 YYNGEE. The CDR3, as DNA: TGTGCCAGCAGCACCCCTCCGGAGCCCCAGCATTTT. Protein product: CASSTPPEPQHF.

A few counts support this clone. The chain is built from TRBV3-1 (or the pseudogene TRBV3-2) and TRBJ2-1, with D maybe TRBD2 (6 bases). The germline V and J ends were trimmed by 2 bases and 10 bases, with 12 bases remaining between them. CDR1 and CDR2 from the germline V gene are LGHDT and YNNKEL (reference sequence). The CDR3 is 13 residues long. The CDR3 DNA reads TGTGCCAGCAGCCAATTGGGGAGCGGGGAGCAGTTCTTC. It translates to CASSQLGSGEQFF.

V and J are TRBV6-6 and TRBJ1-1; TRBD1 is a possible D gene (6 bases). The CDR3 is 14 residues long. Trimming shortened V by 10 bases and J by 4 bases, and 19 bases separated the two germline ends. The V gene's germline CDR1 is MNHNY and CDR2 SVGAGI (reference sequence). The CDR3 region has the DNA TGTGCCACCGCCGTAGGGGGTACCGTCACTGAAGCTTTCTTT. As protein: CATAVGGTVTEAFF.

The rearrangement links TRBV15 to TRBJ1-2; TRBD1 matches at 7 bases. V lost 1 base to trimming and J lost 10 bases; unmatched junction nucleotides: 3. Per the germline V gene, CDR1 is LNHNV and CDR2 is YYDKDF (reference sequence). The CDR3 loop spans 12 amino acids. CDR3 residues: CATSRADRDYTF. The DNA for the CDR3 is TGTGCCACCAGCAGAGCAGACAGGGACTACACCTTC.

This clone was seen only once. The chain employs TRBV19 and TRBJ2-7; 7 nucleotides match TRBD1. This CDR3 region has 13 residues. The germline V gene encodes CDR1 LNHDA and CDR2 SQIVND (reference sequence). V lost 5 bases to trimming and J lost 6 bases; unmatched junction nucleotides: 7. The CDR3 sequence: CASSETGHLEQYF. The CDR3 nucleotides read TGTGCCAGTAGTGAGACAGGGCATCTCGAGCAGTACTTC. Full variable domain (remainder filled in from reference TRBV19 and TRBJ2-7): DGGITQSPKYLFRKEGQNVTLSCEQNLNHDAMYWYRQDPGQGLRLIYYSQIVNDFQKGDIAEGYSVSREKKESFPLTVTSAQKNPTAFYLCASSETGHLEQYFGPGTRLTVT.